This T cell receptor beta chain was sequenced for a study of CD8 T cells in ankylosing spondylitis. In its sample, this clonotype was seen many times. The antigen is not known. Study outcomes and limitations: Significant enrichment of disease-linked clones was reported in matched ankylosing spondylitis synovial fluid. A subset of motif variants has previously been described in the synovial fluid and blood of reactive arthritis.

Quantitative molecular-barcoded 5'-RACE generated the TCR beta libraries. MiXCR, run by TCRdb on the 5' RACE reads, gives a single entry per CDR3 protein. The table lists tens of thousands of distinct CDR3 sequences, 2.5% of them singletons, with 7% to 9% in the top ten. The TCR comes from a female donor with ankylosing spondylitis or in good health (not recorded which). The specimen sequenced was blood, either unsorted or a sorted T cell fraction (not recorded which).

For the CDR3, the DNA is TGTGCCAGCAGCCTCCAGGGGGCGGAGGGCTACACCTTC. Translation: CASSLQGAEGYTF. The genes are TRBV9 and TRBJ1-2; 8 bases are shared with TRBD1. CDR1 and CDR2 from the germline V gene are SGDLS and YYNGEE. This CDR3 region has 13 residues. After removal of 4 bases from V and 8 bases from J, the junction contained 7 bases not matched to a gene.